Listed below are T cell receptor beta chains from one sample, sequenced in a study of regulatory T cells in long-lasting Graves disease. One entry per CDR3 protein, called by TCRdb with MiXCR from the multiplex PCR reads. The data contain around 500,000 distinct CDR3 sequences, about 15% of them singletons. The same sample was also studied in work on T cells in Graves' hyperthyroidism and ophthalmopathy.

The sequences come from peripheral blood mononuclear cells (PBMCs), collected at new diagnosis, from a patient treated with antithyroid drugs. These receptors originate from a woman between 40 and 65 years old with Graves disease. The CDR3 runs from the conserved cysteine through the conserved F or W. A D gene is named only where the DNA matches it firmly. The size field is filled for only some rows; it gives once, few, many or a size class.

J	V	size	D	DNA	CDR3
TRBJ2-3	TRBV19	-	-	TGTGCCAGCCAACTAGGGGCCTACACAGATACGCAGTATTTT	CASQLGAYTDTQYF
TRBJ1-4	TRBV6-1	many	-	TGTGCCAGCACTCTCACCATGGGGGCGGATGAAAAACTGTTTTTT	CASTLTMGADEKLFF
TRBJ2-5	TRBV24-1	many	TRBD2	TGTGCCACCAGTGTCCCCCGGGCGGGGGGGCTGGAGACCCAGTACTTC	CATSVPRAGGLETQYF
TRBJ2-3	TRBV3-1	many	TRBD2	TGTGCCAGCAGCCCTAGCGGGGGCACAGATACGCAGTATTTT	CASSPSGGTDTQYF
TRBJ1-5	TRBV12-5	-	-	TGTGCTAGTGGTATCGGGGTTATCCCCCAGCATTTT	CASGIGVIPQHF
TRBJ2-7	TRBV12-3/TRBV12-4	many	-	TGTGCCAGCAGTCCGGGACCCACCAGCTCCTACGAGCAGTACTTC	CASSPGPTSSYEQYF
TRBJ2-2	TRBV4-3	-	-	TGCGCCAGCAGCCAAGAAGCAGGCAGGGTTAACACCGGGGAGCTGTTTTTT	CASSQEAGRVNTGELFF
TRBJ1-2	TRBV18	many	TRBD1	TGTGCCAGCTCAACCGGGACAGGGGATAATGGCTACACCTTC	CASSTGTGDNGYTF
TRBJ2-1	TRBV5-1	many	-	TGCGCCAGCAGACCGGGGTCTAGCTCCTACAATGAGCAGTTCTTC	CASRPGSSSYNEQFF
TRBJ1-5	TRBV19	-	TRBD1	TGTGCCAGTAGTATCGAACAGGGGCAGCCCCAGCATTTT	CASSIEQGQPQHF
TRBJ2-2	TRBV27	few	-	TGTGCCAGCAGTTGGGGCAGACTGACCGGGGAGCTGTTTTTT	CASSWGRLTGELFF
TRBJ2-7	TRBV10-3	few	TRBD2	TGTGCCATCAGCCAAAGTAGCGGGAGCTACGAGCAGTACTTC	CAISQSSGSYEQYF
TRBJ2-3	TRBV20-1	many	-	TGCAGTGCTGATCTAGAGGGCACAGATACGCAGTATTTT	CSADLEGTDTQYF
TRBJ2-1	TRBV10-3	-	-	TGTGCCATCAGTGAGTGGCCGGGCTACAATGAGCAGTTCTTC	CAISEWPGYNEQFF
TRBJ1-1	TRBV7-2	-	-	TGTGCCAGCAGCTTGGACACCTGGAGCACTGAAGCTTTCTTT	CASSLDTWSTEAFF
TRBJ2-1	TRBV12-3/TRBV12-4	many	-	TGTGCCAGCTCCAAAGGGGAGAGGGTCTCCTACAATGAGCAGTTCTTC	CASSKGERVSYNEQFF
TRBJ2-7	TRBV6-1	few	-	TGTGCCAGCAGTGAATACTCCTCCTACGAGCAGTACTTC	CASSEYSSYEQYF
TRBJ1-4	TRBV5-1	few	TRBD1	TGCGCCAGCAGCAGGTACCGACAAACCGGGACAGGGAATGAAAAACTGTTTTTT	CASSRYRQTGTGNEKLFF
TRBJ1-1	TRBV6-2/TRBV6-3	-	-	TGTGCCAGCCGAACAGGGTCGGAAGCTTTCTTT	CASRTGSEAFF
TRBJ2-1	TRBV29-1	-	-	TGCAGCGCCGACGGGCGTAACTCCTACAATGAGCAGTTCTTC	CSADGRNSYNEQFF
TRBJ1-1	TRBV30	-	-	TGTGCCTGGGACACAGGGAACACTGAAGCTTTCTTT	CAWDTGNTEAFF
TRBJ2-7	TRBV12-3/TRBV12-4	many	TRBD2	TGTGCCAGCAGTTTTAGAGTAGCGGGGACCTACGAGCAGTACTTC	CASSFRVAGTYEQYF
TRBJ2-5	TRBV6-1	many	TRBD1	TGTGCCAGCAGTAGGGACAGGGGAATTCCACAAGAGACCCAGTACTTC	CASSRDRGIPQETQYF
TRBJ1-1	TRBV18	many	-	TGTGCCAGCTCACCACAAGGACAGCCAAGGAACACTGAAGCTTTCTTT	CASSPQGQPRNTEAFF
TRBJ1-6	TRBV3-1	many	-	TGTGCCAGCAGCCCCCGTGAGCCAGTAGCCCTCCACTTT	CASSPREPVALHF
TRBJ2-5	TRBV12-3/TRBV12-4	many	TRBD2	TGTGCCAGCAGTTCCTCCTCACTAGCGGGGACCCAGTACTTC	CASSSSSLAGTQYF
TRBJ1-1	TRBV6-5	many	-	TGTGCCAGCAGTTACGGCGGGCAGGGTGGTCCCCCCGAAGCTTTCTTT	CASSYGGQGGPPEAFF
TRBJ1-5	TRBV18	many	-	TGTGCCAGCTCACCAACAGGGACCGGTCAGCCCCAGCATTTT	CASSPTGTGQPQHF
TRBJ2-5	TRBV12-3/TRBV12-4	few	-	TGTGCCAGCAGTTCACAGGTCCAAGGGACCCAGTACTTC	CASSSQVQGTQYF
TRBJ1-1	TRBV6-5	-	TRBD1	TGTGCCAGCAGTTACGTTGGAAACAGGGGCACTGAAGCTTTCTTT	CASSYVGNRGTEAFF
TRBJ1-2	TRBV11-2	few	-	TGTGCCAGCAGCTTGGGGGGTCTTGGTGATGGCTACACCTTC	CASSLGGLGDGYTF
TRBJ2-2	TRBV19	-	-	TGTGCCAGTAGCCCTCGCGGGGGCCCAGGGGAGCTGTTTTTT	CASSPRGGPGELFF
TRBJ2-5	TRBV7-9	many	TRBD1	TGTGCCAGCAGCTTAGCTGGGACAGTGGGGACCCAGTACTTC	CASSLAGTVGTQYF
TRBJ2-1	TRBV6-2/TRBV6-3	-	-	TGTGCCAGCAGTTACTTTCCAGACAATGAGCAGTTCTTC	CASSYFPDNEQFF
TRBJ1-1	TRBV12-3/TRBV12-4	-	-	TGTGCCAGCGGCAGGGGCCCCCGGACTGAAGCTTTCTTT	CASGRGPRTEAFF
TRBJ2-7	TRBV11-3	-	TRBD2	TGTGCCAGCAGCTTAATCGGCGGGGGGCCCTACGAGCAGTACTTC	CASSLIGGGPYEQYF
TRBJ2-7	TRBV6-1	few	-	TGTGCCAGCACCCCGGAGTGGAATTACGAGCAGTACTTC	CASTPEWNYEQYF
TRBJ2-3	TRBV5-5	many	TRBD1	TGTGCCAGCAGCTTGGGACAGGGCCTTACAGATACGCAGTATTTT	CASSLGQGLTDTQYF